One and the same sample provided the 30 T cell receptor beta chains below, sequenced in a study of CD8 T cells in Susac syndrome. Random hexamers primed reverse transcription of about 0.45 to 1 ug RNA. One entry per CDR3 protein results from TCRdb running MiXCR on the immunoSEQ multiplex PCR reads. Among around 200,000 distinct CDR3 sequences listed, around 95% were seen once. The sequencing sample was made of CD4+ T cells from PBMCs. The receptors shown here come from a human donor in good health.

CDR3 in amino acids: CASSGREWTYEQYV. The CDR3, as DNA: TGTGCCAGCAGTGGACGGGAATGGACCTACGAGCAGTACGTC. The chain has TRBV6-2 or TRBV6-3 and TRBJ2-7; tentatively, D is TRBD2 (5 bases). V was clipped by 5 bases and J by 2 bases, with 13 bases between them. The CDR3 is 14 residues long. CDR1 is MNHEY, CDR2 SVGEGT, per germline.

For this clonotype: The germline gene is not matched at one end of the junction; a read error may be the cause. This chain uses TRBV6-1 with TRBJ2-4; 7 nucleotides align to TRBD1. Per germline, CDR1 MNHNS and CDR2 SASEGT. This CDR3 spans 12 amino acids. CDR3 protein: CASSARTGPPHF. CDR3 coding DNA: TGTGCCAGCAGTGCCCGGACAGGACCTCCCCACTTC.

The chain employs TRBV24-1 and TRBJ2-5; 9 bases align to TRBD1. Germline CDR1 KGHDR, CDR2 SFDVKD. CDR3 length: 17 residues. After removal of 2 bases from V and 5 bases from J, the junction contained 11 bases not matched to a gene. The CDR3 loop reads CATSDSRTGAREETQYF. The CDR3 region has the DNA TGTGCCACCAGTGATTCCCGGACAGGGGCCCGGGAGGAGACCCAGTACTTC.

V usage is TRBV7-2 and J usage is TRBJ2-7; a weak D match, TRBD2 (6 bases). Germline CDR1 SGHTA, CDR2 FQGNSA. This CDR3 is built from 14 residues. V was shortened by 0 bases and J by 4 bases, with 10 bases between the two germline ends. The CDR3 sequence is CASSLAPGTYEQYF. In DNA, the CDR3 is TGTGCCAGCAGCTTAGCGCCCGGGACTTACGAGCAGTACTTC. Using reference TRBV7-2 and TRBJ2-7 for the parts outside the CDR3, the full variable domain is GAGVSQSPSNKVTEKGKDVELRCDPISGHTALYWYRQSLGQGLEFLIYFQGNSAPDKSGLPSDRFSAERTGGSVSTLTIQRTQQEDSAVYLCASSLAPGTYEQYFGPGTRLTVT.

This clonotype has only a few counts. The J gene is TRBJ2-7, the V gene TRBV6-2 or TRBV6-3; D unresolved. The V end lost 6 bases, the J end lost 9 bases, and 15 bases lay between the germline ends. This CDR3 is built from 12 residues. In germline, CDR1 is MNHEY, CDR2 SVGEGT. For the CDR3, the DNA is TGTGCCAGCAGGACCGACGCTTTGAGGCAGTACTTC. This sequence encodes CASRTDALRQYF.

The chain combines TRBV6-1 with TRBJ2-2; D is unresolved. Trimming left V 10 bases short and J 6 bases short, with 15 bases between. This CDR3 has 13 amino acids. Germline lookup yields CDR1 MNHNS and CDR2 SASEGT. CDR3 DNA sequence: TGTGCCATCGGGCAGGTACTTCCCGGGGAGCTGTTTTTT. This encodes CAIGQVLPGELFF.

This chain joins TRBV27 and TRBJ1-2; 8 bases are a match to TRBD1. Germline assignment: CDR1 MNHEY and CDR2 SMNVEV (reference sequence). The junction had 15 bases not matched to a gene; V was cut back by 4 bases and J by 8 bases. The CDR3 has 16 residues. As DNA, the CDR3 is TGTGCCAGCAGTTCAGGGACAGGCTATACCCCGTTGGGCTACACCTTC. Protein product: CASSSGTGYTPLGYTF.

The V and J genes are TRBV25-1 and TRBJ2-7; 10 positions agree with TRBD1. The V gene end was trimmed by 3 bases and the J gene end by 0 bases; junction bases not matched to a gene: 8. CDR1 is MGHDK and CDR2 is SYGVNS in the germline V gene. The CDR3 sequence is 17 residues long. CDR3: CASSEGAGQGSSYEQYF. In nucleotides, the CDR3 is TGTGCCAGCAGTGAGGGGGCGGGACAGGGGTCCTCCTACGAGCAGTACTTC.

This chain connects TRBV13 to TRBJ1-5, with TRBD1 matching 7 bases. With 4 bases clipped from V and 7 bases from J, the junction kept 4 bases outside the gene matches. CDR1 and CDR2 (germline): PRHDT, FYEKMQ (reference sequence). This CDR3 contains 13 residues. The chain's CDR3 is CASSSGGGQPQHF. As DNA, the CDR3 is TGTGCCAGCAGCTCAGGGGGAGGGCAGCCCCAGCATTTT.

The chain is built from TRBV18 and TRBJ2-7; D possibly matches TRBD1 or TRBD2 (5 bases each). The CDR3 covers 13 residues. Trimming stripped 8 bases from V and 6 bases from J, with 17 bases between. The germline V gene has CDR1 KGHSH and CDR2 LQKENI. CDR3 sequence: CASTPGTGTEQYF. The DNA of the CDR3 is TGTGCCAGCACCCCCGGGACGGGCACCGAGCAGTACTTC. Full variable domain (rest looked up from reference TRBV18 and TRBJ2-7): NAGVMQNPRHLVRRRGQEARLRCSPMKGHSHVYWYRQLPEEGLKFMVYLQKENIIDESGMPKERFSAEFPKEGPSILRIQQVVRGDSAAYFCASTPGTGTEQYFGPGTRLTVT.

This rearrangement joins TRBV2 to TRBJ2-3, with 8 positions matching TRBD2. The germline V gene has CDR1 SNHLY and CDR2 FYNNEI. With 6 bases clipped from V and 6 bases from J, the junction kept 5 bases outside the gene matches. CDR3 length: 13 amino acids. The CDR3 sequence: CASRTAGVDTQYF. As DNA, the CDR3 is TGTGCCAGCAGAACAGCGGGAGTGGATACGCAGTATTTT.

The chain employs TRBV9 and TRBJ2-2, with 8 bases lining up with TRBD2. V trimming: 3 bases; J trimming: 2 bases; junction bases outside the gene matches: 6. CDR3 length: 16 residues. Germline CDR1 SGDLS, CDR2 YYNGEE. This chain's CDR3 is CASSGRSGRNTGELFF. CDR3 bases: TGTGCCAGCAGCGGTCGAAGCGGGAGAAACACCGGGGAGCTGTTTTTT.

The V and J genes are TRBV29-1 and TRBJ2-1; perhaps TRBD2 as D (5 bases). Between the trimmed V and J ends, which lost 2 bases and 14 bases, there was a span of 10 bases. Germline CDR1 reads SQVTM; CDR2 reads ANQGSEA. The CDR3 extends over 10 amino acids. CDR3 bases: TGCAGCGTTGAAAGGCTCGGGAAGTTCTTC. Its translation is CSVERLGKFF.

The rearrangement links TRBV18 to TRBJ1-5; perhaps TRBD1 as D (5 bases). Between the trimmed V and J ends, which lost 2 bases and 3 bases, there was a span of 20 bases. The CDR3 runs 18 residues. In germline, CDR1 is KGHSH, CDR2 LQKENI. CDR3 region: CASSPFMSQGKSNQPQHF. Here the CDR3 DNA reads TGTGCCAGCTCACCATTTATGTCGCAGGGCAAATCCAATCAGCCCCAGCATTTT.

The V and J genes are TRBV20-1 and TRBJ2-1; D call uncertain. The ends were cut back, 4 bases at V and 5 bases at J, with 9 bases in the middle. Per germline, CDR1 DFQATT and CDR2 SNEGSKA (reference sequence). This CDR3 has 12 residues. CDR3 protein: CSAKRTDNEQFF. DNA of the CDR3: TGCAGTGCTAAGCGTACCGACAATGAGCAGTTCTTC.

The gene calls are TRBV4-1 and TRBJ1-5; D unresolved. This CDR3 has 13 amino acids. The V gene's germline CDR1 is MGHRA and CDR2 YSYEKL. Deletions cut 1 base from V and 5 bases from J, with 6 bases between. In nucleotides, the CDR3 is TGCGCCAGCAGCCAAGCCTTATATCAGCCCCAGCATTTT. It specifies CASSQALYQPQHF.

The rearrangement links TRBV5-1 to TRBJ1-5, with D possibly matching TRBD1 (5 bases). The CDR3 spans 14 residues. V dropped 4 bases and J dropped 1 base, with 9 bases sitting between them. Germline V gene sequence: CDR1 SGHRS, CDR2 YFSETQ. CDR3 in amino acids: CASSPTESNQPQHF. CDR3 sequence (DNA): TGCGCCAGCAGCCCGACAGAAAGCAATCAGCCCCAGCATTTT. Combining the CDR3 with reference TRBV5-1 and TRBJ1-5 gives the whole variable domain KAGVTQTPRYLIKTRGQQVTLSCSPISGHRSVSWYQQTPGQGLQFLFEYFSETQRNKGNFPGRFSGRQFSNSRSEMNVSTLELGDSALYLCASSPTESNQPQHFGDGTRLSIL.

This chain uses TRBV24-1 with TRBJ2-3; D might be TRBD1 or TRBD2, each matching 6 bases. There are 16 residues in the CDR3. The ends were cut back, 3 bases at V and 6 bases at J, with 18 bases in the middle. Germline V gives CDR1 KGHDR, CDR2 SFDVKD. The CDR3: CATSDGLGSGADTQYF. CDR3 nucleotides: TGTGCCACCAGTGATGGCTTGGGATCGGGGGCCGATACGCAGTATTTT.

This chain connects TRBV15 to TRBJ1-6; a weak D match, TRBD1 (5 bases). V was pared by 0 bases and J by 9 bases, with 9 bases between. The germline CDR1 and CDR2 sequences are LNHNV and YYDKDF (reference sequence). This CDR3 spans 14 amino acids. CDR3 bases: TGTGCCACCAGCAGAGACAGGGTGTCTTCACCCCTCCACTTT. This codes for CATSRDRVSSPLHF.

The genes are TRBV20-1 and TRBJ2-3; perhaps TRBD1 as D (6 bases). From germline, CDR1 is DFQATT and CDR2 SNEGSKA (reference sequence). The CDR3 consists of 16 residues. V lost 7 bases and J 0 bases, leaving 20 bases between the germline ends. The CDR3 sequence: CSGDTGIFASTDTQYF. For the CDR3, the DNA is TGCAGTGGGGACACAGGAATATTCGCTAGCACAGATACGCAGTATTTT.

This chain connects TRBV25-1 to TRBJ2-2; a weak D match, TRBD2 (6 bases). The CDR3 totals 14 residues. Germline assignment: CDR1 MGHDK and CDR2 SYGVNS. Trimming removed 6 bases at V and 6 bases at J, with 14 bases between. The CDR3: CASRDAGRAGELFF. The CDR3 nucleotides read TGTGCCAGCAGAGACGCGGGACGAGCCGGGGAGCTGTTTTTT.

The CDR3 DNA reads as TGTGCCAGCAACGACGGTAACACTGAAGCTTTCTTT. Translation gives CASNDGNTEAFF. This rearrangement joins TRBV6-2 or TRBV6-3 to TRBJ1-1, with D hard to call. Germline V gene data show CDR1 as MNHEY and CDR2 as SVGEGT. Trimming stripped 7 bases from V and 2 bases from J, with 8 bases between. The CDR3 loop spans 12 amino acids.

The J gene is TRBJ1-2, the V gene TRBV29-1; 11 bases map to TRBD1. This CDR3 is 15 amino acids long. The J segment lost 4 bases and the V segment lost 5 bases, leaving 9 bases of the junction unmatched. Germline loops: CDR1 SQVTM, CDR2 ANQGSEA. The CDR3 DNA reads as TGCAGCGTTTTGATCGGGACAGGGGGGCTCTATGGCTACACCTTC. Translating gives CSVLIGTGGLYGYTF.

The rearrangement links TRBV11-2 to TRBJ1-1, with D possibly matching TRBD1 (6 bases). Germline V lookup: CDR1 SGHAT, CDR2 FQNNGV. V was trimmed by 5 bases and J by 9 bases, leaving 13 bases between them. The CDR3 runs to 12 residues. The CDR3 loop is CASSPLRGKAFF. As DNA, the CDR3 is TGTGCCAGCAGCCCCCTCAGGGGCAAAGCTTTCTTT.

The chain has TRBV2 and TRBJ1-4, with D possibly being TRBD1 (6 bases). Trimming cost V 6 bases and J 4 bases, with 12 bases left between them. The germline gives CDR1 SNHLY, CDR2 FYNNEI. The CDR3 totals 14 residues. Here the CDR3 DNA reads TGTGCCAGCAGACGGACAGAGAGTAATGAAAAACTGTTTTTT. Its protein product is CASRRTESNEKLFF.

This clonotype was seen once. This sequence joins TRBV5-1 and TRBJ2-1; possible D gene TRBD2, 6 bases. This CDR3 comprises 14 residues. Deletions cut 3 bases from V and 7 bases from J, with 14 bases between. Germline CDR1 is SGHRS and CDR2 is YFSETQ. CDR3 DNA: TGCGCCAGCAGCTCTGGGGGGTTCAGGAATGAGCAGTTCTTC. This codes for CASSSGGFRNEQFF.

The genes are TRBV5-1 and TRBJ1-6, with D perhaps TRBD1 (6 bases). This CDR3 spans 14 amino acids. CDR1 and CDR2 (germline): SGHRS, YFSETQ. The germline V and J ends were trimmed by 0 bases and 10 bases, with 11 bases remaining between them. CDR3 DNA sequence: TGCGCCAGCAGCTTGGACAGGGTCACATCACCCCTCCACTTT. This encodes CASSLDRVTSPLHF.

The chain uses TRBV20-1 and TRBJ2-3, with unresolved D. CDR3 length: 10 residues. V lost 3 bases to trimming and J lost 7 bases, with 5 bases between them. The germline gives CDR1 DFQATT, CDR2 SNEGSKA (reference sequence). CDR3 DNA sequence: TGCAGTGCTAGCCAAAATACGCAGTATTTT. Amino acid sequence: CSASQNTQYF.

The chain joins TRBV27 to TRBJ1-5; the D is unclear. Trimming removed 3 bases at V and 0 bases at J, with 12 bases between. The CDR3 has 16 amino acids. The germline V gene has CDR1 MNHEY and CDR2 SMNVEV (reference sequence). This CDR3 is CASSFFLDGSNQPQHF. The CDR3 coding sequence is TGTGCCAGCAGTTTTTTCTTGGACGGTAGCAATCAGCCCCAGCATTTT.

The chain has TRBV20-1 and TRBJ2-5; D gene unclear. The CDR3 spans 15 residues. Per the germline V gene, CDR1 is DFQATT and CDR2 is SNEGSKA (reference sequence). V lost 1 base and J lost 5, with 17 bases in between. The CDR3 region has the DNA TGCAGTGCTAGAGCCGTACCCTCAATGAAGGAGACCCAGTACTTC. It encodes CSARAVPSMKETQYF.